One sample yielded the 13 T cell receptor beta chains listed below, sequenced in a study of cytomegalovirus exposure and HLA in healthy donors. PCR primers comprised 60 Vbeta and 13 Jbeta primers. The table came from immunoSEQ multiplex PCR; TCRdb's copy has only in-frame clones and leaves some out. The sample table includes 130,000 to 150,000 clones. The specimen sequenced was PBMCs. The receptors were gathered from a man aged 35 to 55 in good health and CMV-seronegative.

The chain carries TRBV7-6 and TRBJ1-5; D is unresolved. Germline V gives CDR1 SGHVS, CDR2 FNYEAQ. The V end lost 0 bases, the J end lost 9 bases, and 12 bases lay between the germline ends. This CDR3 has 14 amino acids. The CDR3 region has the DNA TGTGCCAGCAGCTTAGCGGGTGGGGAGCGGCCCCAGCATTTT. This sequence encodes CASSLAGGERPQHF. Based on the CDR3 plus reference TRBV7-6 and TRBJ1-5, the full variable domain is GAGVSQSPRYKVTKRGQDVALRCDPISGHVSLYWYRQALGQGPEFLTYFNYEAQQDKSGLPNDRFSAERPEGSISTLTIQRTEQRDSAMYRCASSLAGGERPQHFGDGTRLSIL.

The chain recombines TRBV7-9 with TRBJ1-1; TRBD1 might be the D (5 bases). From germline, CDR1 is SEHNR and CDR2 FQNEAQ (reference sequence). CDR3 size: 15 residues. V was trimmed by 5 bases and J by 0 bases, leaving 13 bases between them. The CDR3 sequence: CASSPLGLMNTEAFF. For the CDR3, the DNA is TGTGCCAGCAGCCCGTTGGGACTCATGAACACTGAAGCTTTCTTT. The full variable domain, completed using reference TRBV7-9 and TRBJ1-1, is DTGVSQNPRHKITKRGQNVTFRCDPISEHNRLYWYRQTLGQGPEFLTYFQNEAQLEKSRLLSDRFSAERPKGSFSTLEIQRTEQGDSAMYLCASSPLGLMNTEAFFGQGTRLTVV.

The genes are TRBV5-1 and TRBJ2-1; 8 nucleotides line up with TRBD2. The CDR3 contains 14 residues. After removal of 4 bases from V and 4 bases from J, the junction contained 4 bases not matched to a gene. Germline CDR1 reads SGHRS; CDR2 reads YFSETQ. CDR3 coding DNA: TGCGCCAGCAGCAGTAGCGGGAATTACAATGAGCAGTTCTTC. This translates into CASSSSGNYNEQFF.

CDR3 nucleotides: TGTGCCAGCAGTTCACTTAGGGGGCACGGCGACACCGGGGAGCTGTTTTTT. The encoded protein is CASSSLRGHGDTGELFF. The chain recombines TRBV28 with TRBJ2-2, with 7 bases that match TRBD1. CDR3 length: 17 residues. Germline lookup yields CDR1 MDHEN and CDR2 SYDVKM. Germline trimming cut 4 bases from V and 3 bases from J; bases unmatched to any gene: 11.

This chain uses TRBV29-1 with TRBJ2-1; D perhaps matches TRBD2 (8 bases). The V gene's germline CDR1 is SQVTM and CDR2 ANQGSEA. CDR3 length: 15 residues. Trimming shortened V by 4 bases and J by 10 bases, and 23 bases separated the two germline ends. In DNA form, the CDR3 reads TGCAGCGTTGTTAGGGACAGAGGTCGGGAGGGCGAGCAGTTCTTC. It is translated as CSVVRDRGREGEQFF.

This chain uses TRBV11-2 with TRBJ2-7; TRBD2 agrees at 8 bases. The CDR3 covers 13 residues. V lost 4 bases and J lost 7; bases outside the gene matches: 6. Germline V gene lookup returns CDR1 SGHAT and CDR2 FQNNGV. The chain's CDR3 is CASSYGGAGEQYF. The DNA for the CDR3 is TGTGCCAGCAGCTACGGGGGGGCCGGGGAGCAGTACTTC.

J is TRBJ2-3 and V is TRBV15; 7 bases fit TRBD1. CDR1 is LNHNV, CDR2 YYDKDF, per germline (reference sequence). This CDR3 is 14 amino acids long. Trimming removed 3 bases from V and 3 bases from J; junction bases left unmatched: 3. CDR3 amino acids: CATSRGTETDTQYF. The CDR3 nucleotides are TGTGCCACCAGCAGGGGGACAGAGACAGATACGCAGTATTTT.

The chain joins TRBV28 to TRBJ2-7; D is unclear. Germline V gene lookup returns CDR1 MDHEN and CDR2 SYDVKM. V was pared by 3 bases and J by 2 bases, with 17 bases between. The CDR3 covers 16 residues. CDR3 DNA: TGTGCCAGCAGTTTCGGCCTGGCATTGACAACCTACGAGCAGTACTTC. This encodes CASSFGLALTTYEQYF.

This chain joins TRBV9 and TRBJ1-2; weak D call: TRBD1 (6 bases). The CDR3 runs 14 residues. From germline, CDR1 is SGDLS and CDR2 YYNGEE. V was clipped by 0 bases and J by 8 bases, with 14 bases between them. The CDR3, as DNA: TGTGCCAGCAGCGTAGGAAGGACAGCGGCCGGCTACACCTTC. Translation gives CASSVGRTAAGYTF. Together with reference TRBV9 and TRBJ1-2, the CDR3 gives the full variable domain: DSGVTQTPKHLITATGQRVTLRCSPRSGDLSVYWYQQSLDQGLQFLIQYYNGEERAKGNILERFSAQQFPDLHSELNLSSLELGDSALYFCASSVGRTAAGYTFGSGTRLTVV.

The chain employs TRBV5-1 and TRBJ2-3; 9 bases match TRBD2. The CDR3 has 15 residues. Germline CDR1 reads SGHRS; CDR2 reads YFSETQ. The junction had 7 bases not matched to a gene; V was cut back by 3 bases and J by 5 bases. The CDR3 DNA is TGCGCCAGCAGCTCTAGCGGGGAATTCGGAGATACGCAGTATTTT. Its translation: CASSSSGEFGDTQYF.

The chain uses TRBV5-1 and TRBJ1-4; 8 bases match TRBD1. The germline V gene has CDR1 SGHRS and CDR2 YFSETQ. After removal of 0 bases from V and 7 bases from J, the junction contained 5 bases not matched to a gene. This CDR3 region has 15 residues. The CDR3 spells CASSLVAGGGEKLFF. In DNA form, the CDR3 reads TGCGCCAGCAGCTTGGTTGCAGGGGGCGGTGAAAAACTGTTTTTT.

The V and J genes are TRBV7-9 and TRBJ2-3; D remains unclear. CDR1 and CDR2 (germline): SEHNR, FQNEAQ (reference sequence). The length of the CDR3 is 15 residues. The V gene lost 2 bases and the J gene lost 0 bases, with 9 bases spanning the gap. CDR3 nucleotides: TGTGCCAGCAGCTTAACGGTCTCGAGCACAGATACGCAGTATTTT. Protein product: CASSLTVSSTDTQYF.

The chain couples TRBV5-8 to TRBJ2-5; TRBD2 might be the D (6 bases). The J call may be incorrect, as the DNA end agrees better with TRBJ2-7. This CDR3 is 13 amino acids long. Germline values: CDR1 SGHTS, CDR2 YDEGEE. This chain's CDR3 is CASGWGTPYEQYF. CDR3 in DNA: TGTGCCAGCGGGTGGGGGACTCCCTACGAGCAGTACTTC.